This T cell receptor (beta chain) was documented in a study of blood T cell repertoires in COVID-19. Study context: The United States, Italy and Spain were the sources of the acute and convalescent COVID-19 samples. Nucleic acid was either cDNA or gDNA, and it came from T cells, B-cell-depleted T cells, or PBMCs.

In the study's own analysis: From reference gene primer amplification, estimates of nucleated cell counts were derived. The protocol was immunoSEQ multiplex PCR, while the TCRdb copy is restricted to in-frame clones and leaves out a portion. D and trimming come from the DNA, and the V and J calls and clone size come from that table. The table lists 300,000 to 450,000 clones, about 85% of them singletons. Only a few counts were recorded for this clone. This CDR3 contains 15 residues. The germline gives CDR1 SGHNT, CDR2 YYREEE (reference sequence). Trimming removed 0 bases at V and 5 bases at J, with 12 bases between.

Source material: peripheral blood. This chain connects TRBV5-4 to TRBJ2-1, with D tentatively TRBD2 (6 bases). This clonotype was obtained from a woman under 30 with acute or convalescent COVID-19. Written as DNA, the CDR3 is TGTGCCAGCAGCTTGGATAGCGGCTCTCACAATGAGCAGTTCTTC. Translated: CASSLDSGSHNEQFF.